The 31 T cell receptor beta chains listed next were all sequenced from one sample in a study of tumor-infiltrating lymphocytes in primary liver carcinoma. With around 500 ng total RNA as template and a constant-region primer, TCR beta cDNA was made. Employing slightly modified ARM-PCR, three nested multiplex PCR rounds were run, and these gave rise to the TCR beta libraries. A C-beta reverse primer was combined with TRBV1-TRBV30 forward primers in the first two PCR rounds, and each round had around 11 cycles. A single record per CDR3 protein comes from TCRdb applying MiXCR to the multiplex PCR reads. The sample carries 40,000 to 55,000 distinct CDR3 sequences, 65% to 80% recorded once. Extraction of RNA together with DNA used about 18-31 mg of unsorted bulk tissue. The sequencing sample was made of liver tumor tissue from sampling region 5. Subset specified: tumor region T5, tumor centre. All receptors derive from a man aged 35-49 years with primary liver carcinoma and hepatitis B virus infection.

In regard to this clonotype: A read error may account for a junction end that differs from germline. The chain has TRBV4-1 and TRBJ1-5; 8 nucleotides agree with TRBD1. Per germline, CDR1 MGHRA and CDR2 YSYEKL. The CDR3 loop spans 16 amino acids. The CDR3 sequence: CTSSQDMTGANQPQHF. CDR3 sequence (DNA): TGCACCAGCAGCCAAGATATGACAGGGGCCAATCAGCCCCAGCACTTT.

A note on this clonotype: This may come from a read error, since a much larger clone is one base off. The chain joins TRBV28 to TRBJ1-4, with 7 bases matching TRBD1. Losses at the gene ends were 5 bases for V and 4 bases for J; bases not matched to a gene: 13. This CDR3 spans 17 amino acids. Germline CDR1 MDHEN, CDR2 SYDVKM. The CDR3 loop is CASSTGRQGRFNEKLFF. CDR3 bases: TGTGCCAGCAGTACGGGTCGACAGGGCCGTTTTAATGAAAAACTGTTTTTT.

This rearrangement joins TRBV6-2 or TRBV6-3 to TRBJ2-7, with TRBD1 matching 7 bases. Germline V lookup: CDR1 MNHEY, CDR2 SVGEGT. V was pared by 8 bases and J by 6 bases, with 7 bases of the junction left unmatched. CDR3 length: 12 residues. The CDR3 reads CASCDRVCEQYF. The CDR3 DNA reads as TGTGCCAGCTGTGACAGGGTCTGCGAGCAGTACTTC.

This rearrangement joins TRBV9 to TRBJ2-1; 8 positions agree with TRBD2. This CDR3 comprises 15 residues. Germline CDR1 reads SGDLS; CDR2 reads YYNGEE. J gave up 8 bases and V 3 bases, and 10 bases lay outside the gene matches. The CDR3 region is CASSATGLAAYEQFF. The CDR3 nucleotides read TGTGCCAGCAGCGCGACCGGACTAGCTGCATATGAGCAGTTCTTC.

The CDR3 DNA reads TGTGCCAGCAGTTTCTTGGACAGATACTACGAGCAGTACTTC. It is translated as CASSFLDRYYEQYF. The genes are TRBV28 and TRBJ2-7; tentative D call: TRBD1 (6 bases). Per the germline V gene, CDR1 is MDHEN and CDR2 is SYDVKM. This CDR3 region has 14 residues. Trimming removed 3 bases from V and 3 bases from J, with 12 bases in between.

This clonotype has a count of ten or more. The chain is built from TRBV6-5 and TRBJ1-4; perhaps TRBD1 as D (6 bases). CDR1 is MNHEY and CDR2 is SVGAGI in the germline V gene. CDR3 length: 15 residues. V was clipped by 4 bases and J by 5 bases, with 14 bases between them. CDR3 sequence reads: CASSFTGAGNEKLFF. The CDR3 DNA reads TGTGCCAGCAGTTTCACGGGGGCGGGGAATGAAAAACTGTTTTTT.

The chain employs TRBV7-2 and TRBJ1-2; 8 bases are a match to TRBD1. Germline CDR1 is SGHTA and CDR2 is FQGNSA. V lost 6 bases, J lost 2 bases, and 14 bases stayed unmatched. The CDR3 length is 17 residues. The CDR3, as DNA: TGTGCCAGCAGTTTTACCCCTTCCCGGGACAGGAACTATGGCTACACCTTC. Its protein product is CASSFTPSRDRNYGYTF.

Comments on this clonotype: The conserved final phenylalanine or tryptophan is absent from the CDR3, which likely points to a read error. Because the CDR3's place on the DNA is in doubt, the DNA is left out and the CDR3 is given as listed by TCRdb. The CDR3 loop reads CSVITGGSPYEQYL. The chain links TRBV29-1 to TRBJ2-7; the table assigns TRBD1, which was not confirmed against the DNA. The CDR3 length is 14 residues, termini included. Germline lookup yields CDR1 SQVTM and CDR2 ANQGSEA.

With respect to this clonotype: At one end, the junction sequence differs from germline, possibly due to a read error. CDR3 amino acids: CASSLSVGISNEQYF. CDR3 coding DNA: TGTGCTAGCAGCCTATCTGTCGGAATATCCAACGAGCAGTACTTC. V usage is TRBV11-2 and J usage is TRBJ2-7; D not certain. CDR1 and CDR2 (germline): SGHAT, FQNNGV. CDR3 length: 15 amino acids. The variable domain in full, completed from reference TRBV11-2 and TRBJ2-7, reads EAGVAQSPRYKIIEKRQSVAFWCNPISGHATLYWYQQILGQGPKLLIQFQNNGVVDDSQLPKDRFSAERLKGVDSTLKIQPAKLEDSAVYLCASSLSVGISNEQYFGPGTRLTVT.

V and J are TRBV6-5 and TRBJ2-1, with 12 bases identical to TRBD2. Trimming at V came to 4 bases and at J to 15 bases, leaving 16 bases not matched to a gene. The germline gives CDR1 MNHEY, CDR2 SVGAGI. The length of the CDR3 is 16 residues. In DNA, the CDR3 is TGTGCCAGCAGTTCCGGTGGACTAGCGGGATACAATCAGCGGTTCTTC. Translation: CASSSGGLAGYNQRFF.

This clonotype was seen a single time. The CDR3 coding sequence is TGTGCCAGCAGCGTAGAAGGCGATTCCTACGAGCAGTACTTC. It translates to CASSVEGDSYEQYF. The chain has TRBV9 and TRBJ2-7; D is uncertain. This CDR3 is 14 amino acids long. Trimming pared 0 bases from V and 1 base from J, leaving 8 bases between. Germline V gene lookup returns CDR1 SGDLS and CDR2 YYNGEE.

Comment on this clonotype: Because the CDR3 is missing its conserved closing phenylalanine or tryptophan, this is likely a read error. The chain joins TRBV6-5 to TRBJ2-5; D gene unclear. V lost 0 bases and J lost 4, with 12 bases in between. Germline CDR1 is MNHEY and CDR2 is SVGAGI. The CDR3 loop spans 15 amino acids. The CDR3 DNA reads TGTGCCAGCAGTTACTCTGGGCAGGTGGGAGAGACCCAGTACTTA. Translating gives CASSYSGQVGETQYL.

The rearrangement links TRBV5-1 to TRBJ2-1, with TRBD1 matching 11 bases. V gave up 5 bases and J gave up 11 bases; unmatched junction bases: 12. The CDR3 extends over 15 amino acids. CDR1 SGHRS and CDR2 YFSETQ come from the germline V gene. CDR3 residues: CASRTGQGAQYKQFF. The CDR3 nucleotides are TGCGCCAGCAGGACAGGACAGGGGGCCCAGTATAAGCAGTTCTTC.

This chain joins TRBV11-2 and TRBJ2-2, with a tentative D call TRBD2 (5 bases). V lost 5 bases and J 5 bases, leaving 18 bases between the germline ends. The CDR3 extends over 16 amino acids. Germline CDR1 SGHAT, CDR2 FQNNGV. CDR3 protein: CASSIMALAGTGELFF. The CDR3 bases are TGTGCCAGCAGCATAATGGCGCTAGCTGGAACCGGGGAGCTGTTTTTT.

Of note for this clonotype: Possible read error: a much larger clone is one base away. The gene calls are TRBV5-6 and TRBJ1-2; 9 nucleotides align to TRBD1. Germline V gene data show CDR1 as SGHDT and CDR2 as YYEEEE. The CDR3 runs to 15 residues. For the CDR3, the DNA is TGTGCCAGCAGCCCACAGGGGGCTAGGAACTATGGCTACGCCTTC. It yields the protein CASSPQGARNYGYAF.

Turning to this clonotype: Sequence at one end of the junction differs from germline and may be a read error. The J gene is TRBJ2-3, the V gene TRBV11-2; 7 positions agree with TRBD1. There are 14 residues in the CDR3. Germline lookup yields CDR1 SGHAT and CDR2 FQNNGV. CDR3 sequence (DNA): TGTGTCAGCAGCTTCGAGAGGGGGACAGATACGCACTATTTT. Its protein is CVSSFERGTDTHYF.

Points on this clonotype: A much larger clone sits a single nucleotide away, making a read error possible. The CDR3 region is CATSRTGNAGELFF. In DNA, the CDR3 is TGTGCCACTTCTCGGACAGGGAACGCCGGGGAGCTGTTTTTT. The V and J genes are TRBV28 and TRBJ2-2; 8 nucleotides align to TRBD1. The V gene's germline CDR1 is MDHEN and CDR2 SYDVKM. This CDR3 region has 14 residues.

As for this clonotype: At one boundary the junction diverges from the germline segment, which might be a read error. The chain is built from TRBV14 and TRBJ2-5; D is unresolved. Per the germline V gene, CDR1 is SGHDN and CDR2 is FVKESK. There are 17 residues in the CDR3. The CDR3 nucleotides read TGTGTCAGTAGCCAAGACCACGCCCCGGAGTTCCAAGAGACACAGTACTTC. It codes for CVSSQDHAPEFQETQYF.

With regard to this clonotype: A much larger clone lies a single base off, so this may be a read error. The chain is built from TRBV5-1 and TRBJ2-3; weak D call: TRBD2 (5 bases). The CDR3 has 17 amino acids. Trimming removed 5 bases from V and 1 base from J, with 20 bases in between. CDR1 is SGHRS, CDR2 YFSETQ, per germline. Written as DNA, the CDR3 is TGCGCCAGCAGTTCGATTAGCCGAGGGAGAGGCACAGATACGCAGTATTTT. As protein: CASSSISRGRGTDTQYF.

A remark on this clonotype: One end of the junction does not line up with germline, which may come from a read error. The chain combines TRBV11-2 with TRBJ2-1, with TRBD2 as a possible D gene (5 bases). There are 16 residues in the CDR3. Per the germline V gene, CDR1 is SGHAT and CDR2 is FQNNGV. Written as DNA, the CDR3 is TGTACCAGCAGCTTGGATTTCGGGCTAGCCATGGGTGAGCAGTTCTTC. This codes for CTSSLDFGLAMGEQFF.

In this sample, this clonotype turned up many times. This CDR3 is CASSQVPSGTQYF. The CDR3 DNA sequence: TGTGCCAGCAGCCAAGTCCCTAGCGGGACCCAGTACTTC. This chain connects TRBV14 to TRBJ2-5; TRBD2 aligns across 7 bases. Germline lookup yields CDR1 SGHDN and CDR2 FVKESK. V trimming: 1 base; J trimming: 7 bases; junction bases outside the gene matches: 3. The CDR3 spans 13 residues.

This rearrangement joins TRBV5-6 to TRBJ2-3, with D perhaps assigned TRBD1 or TRBD2 (5 bases each). This CDR3 region has 19 residues. V was clipped by 1 base and J by 0 bases, with 21 bases between them. The germline gives CDR1 SGHDT, CDR2 YYEEEE. For the CDR3, the DNA is TGTGCCAGCAGCTTGTCAGGATCTGTAAGGGACGCCAGCACAGATACGCAGTATTTT. It specifies CASSLSGSVRDASTDTQYF.

About this clonotype: An end of the junction differs from the germline gene, which may be a read error. The chain uses TRBV12-3 or TRBV12-4 and TRBJ1-6; D may be TRBD1 (6 bases). The CDR3 has 15 residues. The DNA of the CDR3 is TGTGCCAGCAGCTCCGCAACAGGGCGTAATTCACCTCTCCACTTT. Residues: CASSSATGRNSPLHF.

This clonotype appeared once. One end of the junction does not line up with germline, which may come from a read error. This rearrangement joins TRBV11-3 to TRBJ2-3; unclear D gene. This CDR3 region has 13 residues. Germline V gene data show CDR1 as SGHNT and CDR2 as YENEEA. CDR3 sequence (DNA): TGTGTCAGCAGTTTAGATCGGATGGATACGCAGTATTTT. Translated, it gives CVSSLDRMDTQYF.

Concerning this clonotype itself: Germline and junction disagree at one end, which may indicate a read error. V usage is TRBV5-4 and J usage is TRBJ1-5; TRBD1 agrees at 8 bases. CDR3 length equals 12 residues. Looked up from germline, CDR1 is SGHNT and CDR2 is YYREEE (reference sequence). The CDR3 reads CGSYRGNQPQHF. The CDR3 DNA reads TGTGGCAGCTACAGGGGGAATCAGCCCCAGCATTTT.

The table lists this clonotype with a count of one. A junction boundary mismatches the germline segment, possibly from a read error. This chain's CDR3 is CASSLNGDTGELFF. DNA of the CDR3: TGTGCCAGCAGCTTGAATGGGGACACCGGGGAGCTGTTCTTT. This rearrangement joins TRBV5-6 to TRBJ2-2, with D possibly matching TRBD1 (6 bases). The CDR3 length is 14 residues. The germline gives CDR1 SGHDT, CDR2 YYEEEE.

This clonotype was recorded at least ten times. The CDR3 coding sequence is TGTGCCAGCAGTTACGTCGGGGATGAGCAGTTCTTC. Amino acid sequence: CASSYVGDEQFF. The chain links TRBV6-5 to TRBJ2-1; possibly TRBD2 for D (5 bases). V was clipped by 2 bases and J by 8 bases, with 7 bases between them. The length of the CDR3 is 12 residues. In germline, CDR1 is MNHEY, CDR2 SVGAGI.

On this clonotype itself: A junction end diverges from the germline sequence, so it may reflect a read error. This sequence joins TRBV5-1 and TRBJ2-3; maybe TRBD1 (5 bases). The germline gives CDR1 SGHRS, CDR2 YFSETQ. The CDR3 covers 15 residues. The chain's CDR3 is CAGSLLVGGTDTQYF. DNA of the CDR3: TGCGCCGGCAGCTTGCTCGTAGGGGGCACAGATACGCAGTATTTT.

The V call is TRBV13, the J call TRBJ2-7, with 11 nucleotides matching TRBD1. This CDR3 contains 15 residues. CDR1 is PRHDT and CDR2 is FYEKMQ in the germline V gene (reference sequence). CDR3 sequence (DNA): TGTGTCAGTAGCTTCGGACAGGGGGCCCACTACGAGCAGTACTTC. The encoded protein is CVSSFGQGAHYEQYF.

On this clonotype: The conserved final phenylalanine or tryptophan is absent from the CDR3, which likely points to a read error. This sequence joins TRBV4-1 and TRBJ2-7; 9 positions match TRBD2. The germline V gene has CDR1 MGHRA and CDR2 YSYEKL. This CDR3 comprises 16 residues. The CDR3 spells CASNQDLREGAYEQYI. CDR3 DNA sequence: TGCGCCAGCAACCAAGATCTGCGGGAGGGTGCCTACGAGCAGTACATC.

The chain carries TRBV11-2 and TRBJ2-2, with 7 bases fitting TRBD2. V trimming: 5 bases; J trimming: 5 bases; junction bases outside the gene matches: 11. The CDR3 spans 16 residues. Germline V gene sequence: CDR1 SGHAT, CDR2 FQNNGV. The CDR3 sequence: CASSIVAPAGTGELFF. CDR3 DNA: TGTGCCAGCAGCATAGTGGCGCCAGCGGGGACCGGGGAGCTGTTTTTT.